This T cell receptor beta chain was sequenced for a study of cytomegalovirus exposure and HLA in healthy donors. The V gene's germline CDR1 is SGDLS and CDR2 YYNGEE. The CDR3 has 14 amino acids. J gave up 2 bases and V 0 bases, and 1 base lay outside the gene matches. Primers: 60 Vbeta forward and 13 Jbeta reverse. Assay used: immunoSEQ multiplex PCR; TCRdb lists only in-frame clones, some missing. The table shows 130,000 to 150,000 clones, with 72% occurring only once. This clone appeared a single time. The same CDR3 can be traced to other DNA sequences in this sample. The material sequenced was PBMCs. This chain joins TRBV9 and TRBJ1-2, with 7 positions matching TRBD1. This sequence originates from a man between 40 and 49 years old in good health and CMV-seronegative. DNA for the CDR3: TGTGCCAGCAGCGTAGGACAGGGAAACTATGGCTACACCTTC. As protein: CASSVGQGNYGYTF.